One sample yielded the 27 T cell receptor beta chains listed below, sequenced in a study of T cells in Graves' hyperthyroidism and ophthalmopathy (dated by TCRdb to about 2019). Library preparation used multiplex PCR. The sequencer was an Illumina HiSeq 2000. The TCR beta CDR3 regions were amplified from the RNA transcripts. The first round of RT-PCR for the TCR CDR3 was performed with the HTBI primer set and the Qiagen OneStep RT-PCR kit. TCRdb reran the public reads through fastp at Q25 and MiXCR, keeping productive beta chains. Identical CDR3 protein sequences are pooled into one entry, listed with their most common genes and DNA. The sample includes around 380,000 distinct CDR3 sequences, with 13% observed a single time. The top ten constitute less than 25% of the sample. The source material was blood. These receptors were collected from a man under 40 with Graves' hyperthyroidism that later progressed to Graves' ophthalmopathy.

This clonotype was recorded many times. The chain couples TRBV30 to TRBJ1-5; D is unresolved. Germline CDR1 and CDR2: GTSNPN and SVGIG (reference sequence). This CDR3 region has 15 residues. V was cut by 0 bases and J by 4 bases, with 13 bases left in between. CDR3 residues: CAWSVVGRRNQPQHF. The CDR3 coding sequence is TGTGCCTGGAGTGTAGTCGGCAGGAGGAATCAGCCCCAGCATTTT.

The sample holds a few counts of this clonotype. This sequence joins TRBV7-9 and TRBJ2-7; TRBD1 might be the D (5 bases). Germline V lookup: CDR1 SEHNR, CDR2 FQNEAQ (reference sequence). The CDR3 runs 14 residues. V gave up 5 bases and J gave up 3 bases, with 14 bases separating them. CDR3 bases: TGTGCCAGCAGCCCAAGACAGAAGGGCTACGAGCAGTACTTC. It is translated as CASSPRQKGYEQYF.

This clonotype was recorded many times. The V call is TRBV20-1, the J call TRBJ2-1; 8 bases map to TRBD1. The CDR3 has 14 residues. CDR1 is DFQATT and CDR2 is SNEGSKA in the germline V gene (reference sequence). The trim removed 6 bases at V and 4 bases at J, leaving 8 bases unmatched. The DNA for the CDR3 is TGCAGTGCCAAACGGGACAGGATGTACAATGAGCAGTTCTTC. This encodes CSAKRDRMYNEQFF.

V usage is TRBV5-6 and J usage is TRBJ2-7, with unresolved D. With 0 bases removed from V and 9 bases from J, the gap between germline ends came to 19 bases. The V gene's germline CDR1 is SGHDT and CDR2 YYEEEE. CDR3 size: 15 residues. As DNA, the CDR3 is TGTGCCAGCAGCTTGGGACCGATTATATCTACGAGGCAGTACTTC. Amino acids: CASSLGPIISTRQYF.

The J gene is TRBJ2-2, the V gene TRBV6-9; D might be TRBD1 (6 bases). V lost 4 bases and J lost 5, with 11 bases in between. CDR1 MNHGY and CDR2 SVAAGI come from the germline V gene. The CDR3 has 14 residues. The CDR3 sequence: CASSWSQGTGELFF. CDR3 nucleotide sequence: TGTGCCAGCAGTTGGAGTCAGGGGACCGGGGAGCTGTTTTTT.

This clonotype has only a few counts. This rearrangement joins TRBV7-8 to TRBJ1-6; the D gene is possibly TRBD1 (5 bases). Per the germline V gene, CDR1 is SGHVS and CDR2 is FQNEAQ. This CDR3 is built from 19 residues. Trimming pared 5 bases from V and 0 bases from J, leaving 20 bases between. In DNA form, the CDR3 reads TGTGCCAGCAGCACACGGGGAGGGGCCCAGAGCTCCTATAATTCACCCCTCCACTTT. Protein product: CASSTRGGAQSSYNSPLHF.

This clonotype was recorded many times. V usage is TRBV7-8 and J usage is TRBJ2-5; D might be TRBD2 (5 bases). This CDR3 region has 16 residues. The germline V gene encodes CDR1 SGHVS and CDR2 FQNEAQ. Trimming removed 2 bases at V and 3 bases at J, with 16 bases between. CDR3 in amino acids: CASSLSLEAAEETQYF. In DNA, the CDR3 is TGTGCCAGCAGCTTAAGTTTAGAAGCGGCTGAAGAGACCCAGTACTTC.

This clonotype was seen ten or more times. The J gene is TRBJ1-2, the V gene TRBV19, with unresolved D. There are 15 residues in the CDR3. Germline assignment: CDR1 LNHDA and CDR2 SQIVND (reference sequence). Trimming shortened V by 3 bases and J by 3 bases, and 14 bases separated the two germline ends. CDR3 amino acids: CASSIPERRHYGYTF. The CDR3 DNA follows: TGTGCCAGTAGTATCCCAGAAAGACGCCACTATGGCTACACCTTC.

Note on this clonotype: The conserved phenylalanine or tryptophan normally closing the CDR3 is absent here, so this likely arose from a read error. The gene calls are TRBV5-6 and TRBJ1-2; possible D gene TRBD1, 5 bases. The germline V gene has CDR1 SGHDT and CDR2 YYEEEE. V lost 0 bases to trimming and J lost 3 bases, with 12 bases between them. The CDR3 totals 15 residues. As DNA, the CDR3 is TGTGCCAGCAGCTTGGATGATGACAGTTACTATGGCTACACCTCC. Translation: CASSLDDDSYYGYTS.

The chain uses TRBV24-1 and TRBJ2-6; no firm D call. The germline gives CDR1 KGHDR, CDR2 SFDVKD. The V gene lost 4 bases and the J gene lost 2 bases, with 8 bases spanning the gap. The CDR3 runs to 15 residues. The CDR3 spells CATSDARAGANVLTF. CDR3 DNA: TGTGCCACCAGTGACGCTCGGGCTGGGGCCAACGTCCTGACTTTC.

This clonotype was detected ten times or more. The chain couples TRBV15 to TRBJ2-5; 11 bases fit TRBD1. This CDR3 is built from 16 residues. V trimming: 4 bases; J trimming: 4 bases; junction bases outside the gene matches: 8. CDR1 and CDR2 from the germline V gene are LNHNV and YYDKDF (reference sequence). The CDR3, as DNA: TGTGCCACCAGCACCGAATTCGGGACAGGGGGAGAGACCCAGTACTTC. Encoded protein: CATSTEFGTGGETQYF.

This clonotype was counted ten times or more. This rearrangement joins TRBV28 to TRBJ1-6; 7 bases are a match to TRBD1. The CDR3 is 13 amino acids. J was trimmed by 13 bases and V by 3 bases; bases with no gene match: 6. The germline V gene has CDR1 MDHEN and CDR2 SYDVKM. The CDR3 sequence is CASSFKGAGPLHF. In DNA form, the CDR3 reads TGTGCCAGCAGTTTTAAGGGGGCGGGGCCCCTCCACTTT.

This clonotype occurred a few times. The chain has TRBV28 and TRBJ2-2, with D possibly being TRBD1 (7 bases). Germline V gene data show CDR1 as MDHEN and CDR2 as SYDVKM. The CDR3 sequence is 17 residues long. The V end lost 1 base, the J end lost 4 bases, and 16 bases lay between the germline ends. The CDR3 is CASSLLGGRGVTGELFF. The CDR3 nucleotides read TGTGCCAGCAGTTTATTGGGTGGCAGGGGGGTCACCGGGGAGCTGTTTTTT.

V usage is TRBV5-8 and J usage is TRBJ1-5; the D is unclear. Germline lookup yields CDR1 SGHTS and CDR2 YDEGEE. V gave up 0 bases and J gave up 0 bases, with 7 bases separating them. The CDR3 loop spans 15 amino acids. The DNA of the CDR3 is TGTGCCAGCAGCTTGGCGGTTAATAGCAATCAGCCCCAGCATTTT. Its protein product is CASSLAVNSNQPQHF.

This clonotype was picked up many times. This chain joins TRBV28 and TRBJ2-2; possible D gene TRBD2, 5 bases. The CDR3 is 17 amino acids. Trimming pared 5 bases from V and 4 bases from J, leaving 20 bases between. The germline CDR1 and CDR2 sequences are MDHEN and SYDVKM. This CDR3 is CASSQVARVATTGELFF. CDR3 nucleotide sequence: TGTGCCAGCAGTCAGGTTGCTAGGGTAGCGACCACCGGGGAGCTGTTTTTT.

The V and J genes are TRBV30 and TRBJ1-2, with no clear D. Trimming removed 5 bases at V and 1 base at J, with 8 bases between. The CDR3 covers 12 residues. From germline, CDR1 is GTSNPN and CDR2 SVGIG (reference sequence). The CDR3 bases are TGTGCCTGGTCCCTACTTAACTATGGCTACACCTTC. It is translated as CAWSLLNYGYTF.

The gene calls are TRBV7-9 and TRBJ2-1; D unresolved. Germline V lookup: CDR1 SEHNR, CDR2 FQNEAQ (reference sequence). The CDR3 has 10 residues. Trimming cost V 4 bases and J 8 bases, with 3 bases left between them. The CDR3 here is CASSWDEQFF. As DNA, the CDR3 is TGTGCCAGCAGCTGGGATGAGCAGTTCTTC.

This clonotype was picked up a small number of times. This sequence joins TRBV16 and TRBJ2-1; the D gene is possibly TRBD1 (5 bases). The CDR3 is made up of 14 amino acids. The V gene's germline CDR1 is KGHSY and CDR2 FQNENV. V dropped 0 bases and J dropped 5 bases, with 8 bases sitting between them. CDR3 region: CASSQSLRDNEQFF. For the CDR3, the DNA is TGTGCCAGCAGCCAATCGCTCAGGGACAATGAGCAGTTCTTC. Combining the CDR3 with reference TRBV16 and TRBJ2-1 gives the whole variable domain GEEVAQTPKHLVRGEGQKAKLYCAPIKGHSYVFWYQQVLKNEFKFLISFQNENVFDETGMPKERFSAKCLPNSPCSLEIQATKLEDSAVYFCASSQSLRDNEQFFGPGTRLTVL.

V usage is TRBV7-9 and J usage is TRBJ2-6; 7 bases line up with TRBD1. From germline, CDR1 is SEHNR and CDR2 FQNEAQ (reference sequence). V lost 4 bases, J lost 3 bases, and 3 bases stayed unmatched. There are 15 residues in the CDR3. The CDR3 DNA reads as TGTGCCAGCAGCTACGGGACAGATGGGGCCAACGTCCTGACTTTC. This sequence encodes CASSYGTDGANVLTF.

This clonotype was observed many times. This chain uses TRBV11-2 with TRBJ2-5, with D possibly matching TRBD1 (6 bases). Between the trimmed V and J ends, which lost 5 bases and 6 bases, there was a span of 16 bases. Germline loops: CDR1 SGHAT, CDR2 FQNNGV. This CDR3 is built from 14 residues. In DNA, the CDR3 is TGTGCCAGCAGCCCCACCGGGACATACAAGACCCAGTACTTC. Residues: CASSPTGTYKTQYF.

This clonotype has a count of ten or more. This chain connects TRBV6-1 to TRBJ1-4; 7 nucleotides match TRBD1. Germline values: CDR1 MNHNS, CDR2 SASEGT. The ends lost 6 bases at V and 3 bases at J; junction bases unmatched: 4. This CDR3 region has 14 residues. CDR3 sequence reads: CASSLGQSNEKLFF. CDR3 DNA sequence: TGTGCCAGCAGCCTGGGACAGTCTAATGAAAAACTGTTTTTT.

The chain joins TRBV20-1 to TRBJ1-5; no definite D call. The CDR3 sequence is 14 residues long. CDR1 and CDR2 (germline): DFQATT, SNEGSKA (reference sequence). Deletions cut 3 bases from V and 3 bases from J, with 12 bases between. The CDR3 reads CSASTYRVNQPQHF. The CDR3 DNA sequence: TGCAGTGCTAGTACCTACCGGGTCAATCAGCCCCAGCATTTT.

Of note for this clonotype: A much larger clonotype is one base distant, so this may be a read error. V gene TRBV27 combines with J gene TRBJ1-5, with 7 positions matching TRBD1. The J call may be faulty, since TRBJ2-3 better matches the DNA end. Germline-derived CDR1 and CDR2 are MNHEY and SMNVEV (reference sequence). The CDR3 consists of 15 residues. CDR3 bases: TGTGCCAGCAGTTTGGACAGGTGGAACAATCAGCCCCAGTATTTT. Its protein is CASSLDRWNNQPQYF.

This clonotype was counted many times. The J gene is TRBJ2-7, the V gene TRBV7-9, with 11 bases fitting TRBD2. Germline V gives CDR1 SEHNR, CDR2 FQNEAQ (reference sequence). The CDR3 spans 14 residues. The V gene end was trimmed by 1 base and the J gene end by 6 bases; junction bases not matched to a gene: 2. The CDR3 here is CASSLVLAGGEQYF. CDR3 coding DNA: TGTGCCAGCAGCTTAGTGCTAGCGGGGGGCGAGCAGTACTTC.

This clonotype was detected a few times. The CDR3 region has the DNA TGTGCCTGGAGTTCAGGACTACATACGCAGTATTTT. It encodes CAWSSGLHTQYF. The V call is TRBV30, the J call TRBJ2-3; a weak D match, TRBD2 (6 bases). The CDR3 is made up of 12 amino acids. Germline values: CDR1 GTSNPN, CDR2 SVGIG (reference sequence). Trimming removed 2 bases from V and 7 bases from J, with 10 bases in between. Drawing the rest from reference TRBV30 and TRBJ2-3, the complete variable domain is SQTIHQWPATLVQPVGSPLSLECTVEGTSNPNLYWYRQAAGRGLQLLFYSVGIGQISSEVPQNLSASRPQDRQFILSSKKLLLSDSGFYLCAWSSGLHTQYFGPGTRLTVL.

Points on this clonotype: Here the CDR3 omits its conserved ending phenylalanine or tryptophan, so a read error is the likely source. V is TRBV7-9 and J is TRBJ2-2; D unresolved. From germline, CDR1 is SEHNR and CDR2 FQNEAQ (reference sequence). The V end lost 5 bases, the J end lost 1 base, and 8 bases lay between the germline ends. This CDR3 has 14 amino acids. CDR3 loop: CASSADWNTGELFS. The CDR3 DNA reads as TGTGCCAGCAGCGCGGATTGGAACACCGGGGAGCTGTTTTCT.

Concerning this clonotype: With a much larger clone just one base away, this may be a read error. V usage is TRBV12-3 or TRBV12-4 and J usage is TRBJ1-5; 8 nucleotides agree with TRBD1. This CDR3 contains 15 residues. The trim removed 1 base at V and 4 bases at J, leaving 3 bases unmatched. The CDR3 loop is CASSLETGANQPQHF. CDR3 DNA: TGTGCCAGCAGTTTAGAGACAGGGGCAAATCAGCCCCAGCATTTT.